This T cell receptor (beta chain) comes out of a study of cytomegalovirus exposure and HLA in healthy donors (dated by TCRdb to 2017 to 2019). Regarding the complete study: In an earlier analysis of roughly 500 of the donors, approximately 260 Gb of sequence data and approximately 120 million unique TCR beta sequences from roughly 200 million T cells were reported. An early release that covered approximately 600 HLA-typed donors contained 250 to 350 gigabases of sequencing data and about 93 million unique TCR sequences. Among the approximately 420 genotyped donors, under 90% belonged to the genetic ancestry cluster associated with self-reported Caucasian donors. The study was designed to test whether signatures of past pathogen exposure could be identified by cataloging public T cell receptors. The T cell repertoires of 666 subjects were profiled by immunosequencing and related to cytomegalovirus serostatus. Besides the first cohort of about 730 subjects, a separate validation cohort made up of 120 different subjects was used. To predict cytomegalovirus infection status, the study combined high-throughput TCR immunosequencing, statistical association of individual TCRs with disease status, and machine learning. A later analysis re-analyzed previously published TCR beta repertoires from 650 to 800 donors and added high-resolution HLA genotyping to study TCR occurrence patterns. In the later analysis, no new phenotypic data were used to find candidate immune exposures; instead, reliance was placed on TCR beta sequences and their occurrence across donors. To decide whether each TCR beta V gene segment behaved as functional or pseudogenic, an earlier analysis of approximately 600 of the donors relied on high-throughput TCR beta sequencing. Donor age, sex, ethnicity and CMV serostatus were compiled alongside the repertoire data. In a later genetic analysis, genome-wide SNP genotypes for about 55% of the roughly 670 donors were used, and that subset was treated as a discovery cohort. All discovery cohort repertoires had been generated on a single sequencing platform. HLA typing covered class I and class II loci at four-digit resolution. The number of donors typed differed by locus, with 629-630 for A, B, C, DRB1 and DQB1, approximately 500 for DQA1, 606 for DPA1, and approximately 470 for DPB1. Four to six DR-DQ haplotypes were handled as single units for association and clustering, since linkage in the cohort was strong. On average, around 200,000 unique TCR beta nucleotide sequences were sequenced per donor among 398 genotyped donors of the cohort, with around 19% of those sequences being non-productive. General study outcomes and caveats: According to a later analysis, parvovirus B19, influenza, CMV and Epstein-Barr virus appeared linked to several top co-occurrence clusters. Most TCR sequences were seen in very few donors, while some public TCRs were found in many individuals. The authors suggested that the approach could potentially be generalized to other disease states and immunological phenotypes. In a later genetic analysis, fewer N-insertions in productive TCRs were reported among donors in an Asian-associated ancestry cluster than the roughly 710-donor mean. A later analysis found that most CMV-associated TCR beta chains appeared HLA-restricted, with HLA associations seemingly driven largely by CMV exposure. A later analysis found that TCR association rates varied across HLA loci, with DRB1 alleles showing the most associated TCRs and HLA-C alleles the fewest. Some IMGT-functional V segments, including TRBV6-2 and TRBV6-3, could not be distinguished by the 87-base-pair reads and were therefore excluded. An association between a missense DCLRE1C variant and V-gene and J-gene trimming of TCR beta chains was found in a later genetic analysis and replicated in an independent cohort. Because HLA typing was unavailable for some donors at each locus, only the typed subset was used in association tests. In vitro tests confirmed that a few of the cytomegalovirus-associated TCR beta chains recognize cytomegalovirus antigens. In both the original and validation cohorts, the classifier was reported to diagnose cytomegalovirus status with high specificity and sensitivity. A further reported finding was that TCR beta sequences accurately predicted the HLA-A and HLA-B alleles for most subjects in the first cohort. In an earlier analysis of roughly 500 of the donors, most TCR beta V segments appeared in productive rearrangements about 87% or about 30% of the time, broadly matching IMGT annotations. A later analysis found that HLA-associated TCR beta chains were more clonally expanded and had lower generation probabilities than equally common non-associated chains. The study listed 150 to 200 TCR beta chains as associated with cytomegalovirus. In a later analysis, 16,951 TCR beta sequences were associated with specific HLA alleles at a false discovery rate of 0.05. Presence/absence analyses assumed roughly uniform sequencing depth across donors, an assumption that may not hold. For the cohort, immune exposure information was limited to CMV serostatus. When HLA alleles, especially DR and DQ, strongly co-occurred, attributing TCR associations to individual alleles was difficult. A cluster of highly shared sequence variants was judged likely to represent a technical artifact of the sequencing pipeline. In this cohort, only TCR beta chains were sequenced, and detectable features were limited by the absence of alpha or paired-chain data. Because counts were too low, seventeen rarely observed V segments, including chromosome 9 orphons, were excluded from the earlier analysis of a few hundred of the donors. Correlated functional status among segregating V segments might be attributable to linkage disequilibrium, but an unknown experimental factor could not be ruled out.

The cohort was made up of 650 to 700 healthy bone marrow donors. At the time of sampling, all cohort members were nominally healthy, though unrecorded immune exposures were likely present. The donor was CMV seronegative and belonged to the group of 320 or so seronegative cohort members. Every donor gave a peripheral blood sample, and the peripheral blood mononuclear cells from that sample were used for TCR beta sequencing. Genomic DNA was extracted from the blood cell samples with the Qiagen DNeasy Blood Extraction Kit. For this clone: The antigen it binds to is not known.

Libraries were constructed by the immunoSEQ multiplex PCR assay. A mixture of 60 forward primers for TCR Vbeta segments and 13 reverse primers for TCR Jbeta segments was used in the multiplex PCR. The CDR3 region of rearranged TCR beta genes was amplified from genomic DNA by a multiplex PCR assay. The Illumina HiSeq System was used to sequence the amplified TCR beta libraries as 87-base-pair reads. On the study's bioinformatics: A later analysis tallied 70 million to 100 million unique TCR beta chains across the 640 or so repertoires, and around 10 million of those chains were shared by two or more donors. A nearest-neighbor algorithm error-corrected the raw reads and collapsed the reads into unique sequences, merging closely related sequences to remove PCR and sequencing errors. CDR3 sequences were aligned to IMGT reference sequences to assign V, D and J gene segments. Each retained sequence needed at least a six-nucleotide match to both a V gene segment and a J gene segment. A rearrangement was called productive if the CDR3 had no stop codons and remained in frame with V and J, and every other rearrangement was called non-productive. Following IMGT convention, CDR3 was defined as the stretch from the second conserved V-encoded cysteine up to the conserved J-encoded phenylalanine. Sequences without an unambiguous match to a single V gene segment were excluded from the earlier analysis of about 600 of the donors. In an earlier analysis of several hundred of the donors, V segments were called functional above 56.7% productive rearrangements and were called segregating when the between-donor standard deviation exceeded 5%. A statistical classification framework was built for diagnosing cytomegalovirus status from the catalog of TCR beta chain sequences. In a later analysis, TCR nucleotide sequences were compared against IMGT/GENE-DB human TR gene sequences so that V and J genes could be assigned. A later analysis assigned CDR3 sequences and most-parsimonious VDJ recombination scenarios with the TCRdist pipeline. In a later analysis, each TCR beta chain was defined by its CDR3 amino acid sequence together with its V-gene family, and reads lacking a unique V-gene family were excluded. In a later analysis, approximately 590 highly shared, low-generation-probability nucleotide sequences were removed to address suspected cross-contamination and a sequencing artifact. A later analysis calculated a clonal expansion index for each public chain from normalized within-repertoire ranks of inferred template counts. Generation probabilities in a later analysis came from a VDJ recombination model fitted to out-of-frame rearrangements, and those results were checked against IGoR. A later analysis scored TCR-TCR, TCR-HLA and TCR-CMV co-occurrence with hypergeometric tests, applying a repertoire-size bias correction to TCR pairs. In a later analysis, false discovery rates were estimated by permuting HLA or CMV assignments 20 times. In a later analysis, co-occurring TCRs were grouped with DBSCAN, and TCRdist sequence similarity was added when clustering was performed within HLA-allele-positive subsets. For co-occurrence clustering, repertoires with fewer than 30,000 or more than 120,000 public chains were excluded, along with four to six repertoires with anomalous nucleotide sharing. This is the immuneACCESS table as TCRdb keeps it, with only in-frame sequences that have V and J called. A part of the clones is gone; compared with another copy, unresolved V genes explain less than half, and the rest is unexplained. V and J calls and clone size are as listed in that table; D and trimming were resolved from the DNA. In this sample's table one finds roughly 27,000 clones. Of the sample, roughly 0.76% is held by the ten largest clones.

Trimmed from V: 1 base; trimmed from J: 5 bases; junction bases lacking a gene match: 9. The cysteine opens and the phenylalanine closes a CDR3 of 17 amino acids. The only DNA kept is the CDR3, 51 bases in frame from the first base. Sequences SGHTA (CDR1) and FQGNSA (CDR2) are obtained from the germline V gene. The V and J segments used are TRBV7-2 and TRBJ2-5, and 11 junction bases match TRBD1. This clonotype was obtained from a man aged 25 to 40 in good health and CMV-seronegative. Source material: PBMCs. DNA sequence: TGTGCCAGCAGCTTAGTGGGACAGGGGGGTGTCAGGGAGACCCAGTACTTC. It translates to CASSLVGQGGVRETQYF.